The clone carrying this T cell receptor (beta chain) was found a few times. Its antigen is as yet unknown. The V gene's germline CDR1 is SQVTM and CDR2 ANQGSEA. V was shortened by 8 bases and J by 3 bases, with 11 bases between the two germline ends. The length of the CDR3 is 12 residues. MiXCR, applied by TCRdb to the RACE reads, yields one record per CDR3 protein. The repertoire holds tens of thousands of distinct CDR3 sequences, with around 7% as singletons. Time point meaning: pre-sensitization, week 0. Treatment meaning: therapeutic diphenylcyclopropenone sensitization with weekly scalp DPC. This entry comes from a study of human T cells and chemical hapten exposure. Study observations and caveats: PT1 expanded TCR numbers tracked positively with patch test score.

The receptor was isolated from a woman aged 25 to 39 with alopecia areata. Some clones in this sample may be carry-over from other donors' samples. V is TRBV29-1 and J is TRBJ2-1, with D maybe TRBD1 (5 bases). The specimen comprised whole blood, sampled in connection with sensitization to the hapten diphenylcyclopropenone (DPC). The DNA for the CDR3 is TGCAGCCCCAGGGATAACTACAATGAGCAGTTCTTC. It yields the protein CSPRDNYNEQFF.